These T cell receptor beta chains were read from a single sample in a study of cytomegalovirus exposure and HLA in healthy donors. TCRdb keeps only in-frame clones here, not all; method: immunoSEQ multiplex PCR. The sample holds some 130,000 clones, 80% seen once. The sequencing input was PBMCs. These receptor sequences come from a man aged 25 to 40 in good health and CMV-seronegative. Each CDR3 is given with its conserved first and last residue. Each record gives: V gene, D gene, clone size, J gene, CDR3 DNA, CDR3 protein. The D gene is left open where the match is weak. Not all rows give a size; the values are once, few, many and, for expanded clones, a class.

TRBV5-5	-	-	TRBJ2-5	TGTGCCAGCAGCCTCTGGGCCATCGAGACCCAGTACTTC	CASSLWAIETQYF
TRBV2	-	-	TRBJ2-7	TGTGCCAGCAGTGAAGTGAGGTTTAGCTCCTACGAGCAGTACTTC	CASSEVRFSSYEQYF
TRBV10-2	-	-	TRBJ1-2	TGCGCCAGCAGTGAGTCCATACGAGCTTACTATGGCTACACCTTC	CASSESIRAYYGYTF
TRBV6-1	-	-	TRBJ2-7	TGTGCCAGCAGGGGTGGTAGAGGAGAGCAGTACTTC	CASRGGRGEQYF
TRBV7-8	-	-	TRBJ2-7	TGTGCCAGCAGCCCCCGAGCTTGGGAGCAGTACTTC	CASSPRAWEQYF
TRBV14	-	-	TRBJ2-7	TGTGCCAGCAGCCAACATCAGGGGCTGGGGAAGTACTTC	CASSQHQGLGKYF
TRBV25-1	-	-	TRBJ2-5	TGTGCCAGCAGTGGCGAGGAGACCCAGTACTTC	CASSGEETQYF
TRBV5-5	-	-	TRBJ2-1	TGTGCCAGCAGTACACTAGCACTCTCCTACAATGGGCAGTTCTTC	CASSTLALSYNGQFF
TRBV28	-	-	TRBJ2-3	TGTGCCAGCAGTTCAGGCTCTAGCACAGATACGCAGTATTTT	CASSSGSSTDTQYF
TRBV7-2	-	-	TRBJ2-1	TGTGCCAGCAGCTACCAACCGGGGACTTACAATGAGCAGTTCTTC	CASSYQPGTYNEQFF
TRBV6-5	-	once	TRBJ1-2	TGTGCCAGCAGTTCAGTTCAGGGCACGTATGGCTACACCTTC	CASSSVQGTYGYTF
TRBV5-6	-	-	TRBJ2-4	TGTGCCAGCAGCCCATGGGGCGGGACGTTAAAAAACATTCAGTACTTC	CASSPWGGTLKNIQYF
TRBV18	-	-	TRBJ1-1	TGTGCCAGCTCACTAAACGGGGGACTGACTGAAGCTTTCTTT	CASSLNGGLTEAFF
TRBV5-1	TRBD1	-	TRBJ1-5	TGCGCCAGCAGCTCTGGACAGGGCAATCAGCCCCAGCATTTT	CASSSGQGNQPQHF
TRBV7-2	-	many	TRBJ2-3	TGTGCCAGCAGCTTCGACTACCTCAGCACAGATACGCAGTATTTT	CASSFDYLSTDTQYF
TRBV30	-	-	TRBJ1-4	TGTGCCTGGAGTGTAATAGGGGATGCAACTAATGAAAAACTGTTTTTT	CAWSVIGDATNEKLFF
TRBV19	-	once	TRBJ2-1	TGTGCCAGTAGTAATCCTAGCTTTGAGCAGTTCTTC	CASSNPSFEQFF
TRBV7-9	-	-	TRBJ2-3	TGTGCCAGCAGTTACTGGACTGGGGGGTGGGATACGCAGTATTTT	CASSYWTGGWDTQYF
TRBV7-9	TRBD2	-	TRBJ2-5	TGTGCCAGCAGCTGGACAGCGGGGGCTAGCGGAACCGGAGAGACCCAGTACTTC	CASSWTAGASGTGETQYF
TRBV7-2	TRBD2	-	TRBJ2-1	TGTGCCAGCCGTAATAGTCCGGGACTAGCGGACGGGAGTGGTGAGCAGTTCTTC	CASRNSPGLADGSGEQFF
TRBV19	TRBD2	-	TRBJ2-1	TGTGCCAGTAGTTCCTCGACTAGCGGGAGGGGTTACAATGAGCAGTTCTTC	CASSSSTSGRGYNEQFF
TRBV7-9	-	-	TRBJ1-1	TGTTCCGGGGGGAGGGGTAACACTGAAGCTTTCTTT	CSGGRGNTEAFF
TRBV19	TRBD1	-	TRBJ1-2	TGTGCCGTCCTACCGGACAGGTTCTCGGAGGGCTACACCTTC	CAVLPDRFSEGYTF
TRBV27	-	-	TRBJ2-1	TGTGCCAGCAGCCGTAGGCGGTTGGACAATGAGCAGTTCTTC	CASSRRRLDNEQFF
TRBV19	-	-	TRBJ1-1	TGTGCCAGTAAAAGGGACACCCTCTCAATTTTTGCTTTCTTT	CASKRDTLSIFAFF
TRBV15	TRBD1	-	TRBJ1-2	TGTGCCACCAGCTCGGGACAGGGTTATGGCTACACCTTC	CATSSGQGYGYTF
TRBV10-3	-	-	TRBJ1-1	TGTGCCATCAGTGCGTCCGGGACAAGGGTCACTGAAGCTTTCTTT	CAISASGTRVTEAFF
TRBV19	-	-	TRBJ2-7	TGTGCCAGTAGTATGGAGGGATCAGGGCCCTACGAGCAGTACTTC	CASSMEGSGPYEQYF
TRBV5-1	-	-	TRBJ2-7	TGCGCCAGCAGCTATGACACTTCCTACGAGCAGTACTTC	CASSYDTSYEQYF
TRBV18	-	-	TRBJ2-5	TGTGCCAGCTCCCCGTTAGGGGCGAAGACCCAGTACTTC	CASSPLGAKTQYF
TRBV14	-	-	TRBJ1-2	TGTGCCAGCAGCCGGACAGCTAACTATGGCTACACCTTC	CASSRTANYGYTF
TRBV7-2	-	-	TRBJ1-2	TGTGCCAGCAGCTTAGCGCGGGGGGACCTCTATGGCTACACCTTC	CASSLARGDLYGYTF
TRBV11-2	-	-	TRBJ2-5	TGTGCCAGCAGCAGCCTAGAGACCCAGTACTTC	CASSSLETQYF
TRBV7-2	-	-	TRBJ1-3	TGTGCCAGCAGCCTCCACCTAGGAAACACCATATATTTT	CASSLHLGNTIYF
TRBV7-2	TRBD1	-	TRBJ2-7	TGTGCCAGCAGCACAAGGACAGGGGGCTCCTACGAGCAGTACTTC	CASSTRTGGSYEQYF
TRBV7-8	TRBD2	-	TRBJ2-7	TGTGCCAGCAGCCACCGAGGGCTAGCGGGAGGGCCTCAAACTTACGAGCAGTACTTC	CASSHRGLAGGPQTYEQYF
TRBV28	-	-	TRBJ2-2	TGTGCCAGCGGCCTGTGGTCGATGAACACCGGGGAGCTGTTTTTT	CASGLWSMNTGELFF
TRBV5-4	-	-	TRBJ1-1	TGTGCCAGCAGCTTGGGGGCAGGGGACACTGAAGCTTTCTTT	CASSLGAGDTEAFF
TRBV11-3	-	-	TRBJ1-1	TGTGCCAGCAGTCGACAGTGGAACACTGAAGCTTTCTTT	CASSRQWNTEAFF